This paragraph covers one T cell receptor beta chain sequence. The data stem from a study of human T cells and chemical hapten exposure. MiXCR, applied by TCRdb to the RACE reads, yields one record per CDR3 protein. The sample has about 250,000 distinct CDR3 sequences, roughly 7.7% seen once. Time point defined: pre-sensitization, week 0. Indicated treatment: therapeutic diphenylcyclopropenone sensitization with weekly scalp DPC. The ends were cut back, 7 bases at V and 4 bases at J, with 16 bases in the middle. Germline assignment: CDR1 MNHEY and CDR2 SMNVEV (reference sequence). CDR3 length: 14 amino acids.

This specimen was whole blood, taken in connection with sensitization to the hapten diphenylcyclopropenone (DPC). The rearrangement joins TRBV27 to TRBJ1-2; tentatively, D is TRBD1 (6 bases). The TCR sequence derives from a man aged 18 to 29 with alopecia areata. Some clones in this sample may be carry-over from other donors' samples. CDR3 sequence reads: CASKEGGTSYGYTF. The CDR3 DNA reads as TGTGCCAGCAAAGAGGGGGGCACGAGCTATGGCTACACCTTC.